This TCR beta chain appears in the sequencing data of a study of vaccination effects on CD4 cells after COVID-19. TCRdb keeps only in-frame clones here, not all; method: immunoSEQ multiplex PCR. The data show roughly 23,000 clones, about three quarters seen once. Study-wide findings and caveats: Late after vaccination, infection- and vaccine-induced clones showed marked clonal contraction.

To note about this clone: The target antigen is unknown.

V was trimmed by 4 bases and J by 0 bases, leaving 15 bases between them. The CDR3 totals 17 residues. Germline V gene data show CDR1 as KGHDR and CDR2 as SFDVKD. Sequencing was preceded by expansion of antigen-specific CD4+ T cells with viral peptide pools in the ViraFEST assay. At the end of roughly 9 days of culture, CD4+ T cells were isolated. Vaccine recipients, nucleocapsid antibody negative, had no prior SARS-CoV-2 infection. The sample consisted of CD4+ T cells from PBMCs cultured with HCoV-229E spike peptides, taken before COVID-19 vaccination. The sequence was obtained from a human donor who received a COVID-19 vaccine. This chain uses TRBV24-1 with TRBJ1-5; perhaps TRBD1 as D (5 bases). The CDR3 is CATSDRTRGSSNQPQHF. The CDR3 nucleotides read TGTGCCACCAGTGACCGTACGAGGGGTTCTAGCAATCAGCCCCAGCATTTT.